These T cell receptor beta chains were read from a single sample in a study of CD8 T cells in Susac syndrome. From the immunoSEQ multiplex PCR reads, TCRdb called clonotypes with MiXCR, one entry per CDR3 protein. The table has some 100,000 distinct CDR3 sequences, 90% to 96% seen once. Input material: CD4+ T cells from PBMCs. The receptors shown here come from a human donor in good health. The CDR3 runs from the conserved cysteine through the conserved F or W. Expanded clones get a size class; other rows say once, few or many, or leave the size out.

v_gene: TRBV5-1
j_gene: TRBJ2-2
abundance: once
CDR3aa: CASSLVDGGELFF

v_gene: TRBV4-1
j_gene: TRBJ1-4
abundance: NA
CDR3aa: CASSLQTGGDEKLFF

v_gene: TRBV29-1
j_gene: TRBJ2-7
abundance: NA
CDR3aa: CSVAEYEQYF

v_gene: TRBV6-4
j_gene: TRBJ2-2
abundance: NA
CDR3aa: CASSDLTGAGELFF

v_gene: TRBV4-1
j_gene: TRBJ2-7
abundance: NA
CDR3aa: CASSPRDRPLEQYF

v_gene: TRBV18
j_gene: TRBJ2-7
abundance: once
CDR3aa: CASSPSSGSNEQYF

v_gene: TRBV7-2
j_gene: TRBJ1-2
abundance: once
CDR3aa: CAIYGGDGYTF

v_gene: TRBV7-2
j_gene: TRBJ1-5
abundance: NA
CDR3aa: CASSLDGGRNQPQHF

v_gene: TRBV6-6
j_gene: TRBJ1-2
abundance: NA
CDR3aa: CAIPQGAFGYTF

v_gene: TRBV4-1
j_gene: TRBJ2-4
abundance: NA
CDR3aa: CASTIVFGAKNIQYF

v_gene: TRBV7-3
j_gene: TRBJ2-1
abundance: NA
CDR3aa: CASSFGTSGGRGEQFF

v_gene: TRBV7-2
j_gene: TRBJ2-7
abundance: NA
CDR3aa: CASSQAAYYEQYF

v_gene: TRBV3-1
j_gene: TRBJ2-7
abundance: NA
CDR3aa: CASSYPGQGLYEQYF

v_gene: TRBV29-1
j_gene: TRBJ1-1
abundance: NA
CDR3aa: CSVEDSDRGGPKREAFF

v_gene: TRBV27
j_gene: TRBJ2-2
abundance: NA
CDR3aa: CASSLNGLAGTGELFF

v_gene: TRBV29-1
j_gene: TRBJ2-7
abundance: NA
CDR3aa: CSVDTGEQYF

v_gene: TRBV5-1
j_gene: TRBJ1-1
abundance: NA
CDR3aa: CASSLEGTGGTAFF

v_gene: TRBV5-1
j_gene: TRBJ1-1
abundance: NA
CDR3aa: CASSSGQPNTEAFF

v_gene: TRBV7-2
j_gene: TRBJ2-7
abundance: NA
CDR3aa: CASSPPGISYEQYF

v_gene: TRBV2
j_gene: TRBJ2-1
abundance: NA
CDR3aa: CASSPTGGSYNEQFF

v_gene: TRBV20-1
j_gene: TRBJ2-2
abundance: NA
CDR3aa: CSARDAGTSGTGELFF

v_gene: TRBV3-1
j_gene: TRBJ2-7
abundance: NA
CDR3aa: CASSLLTSGTSYEQYF

v_gene: TRBV29-1
j_gene: TRBJ1-5
abundance: NA
CDR3aa: CSVSSGGNNQPQHF

v_gene: TRBV5-1
j_gene: TRBJ2-1
abundance: NA
CDR3aa: CASSRDSYNEQFF